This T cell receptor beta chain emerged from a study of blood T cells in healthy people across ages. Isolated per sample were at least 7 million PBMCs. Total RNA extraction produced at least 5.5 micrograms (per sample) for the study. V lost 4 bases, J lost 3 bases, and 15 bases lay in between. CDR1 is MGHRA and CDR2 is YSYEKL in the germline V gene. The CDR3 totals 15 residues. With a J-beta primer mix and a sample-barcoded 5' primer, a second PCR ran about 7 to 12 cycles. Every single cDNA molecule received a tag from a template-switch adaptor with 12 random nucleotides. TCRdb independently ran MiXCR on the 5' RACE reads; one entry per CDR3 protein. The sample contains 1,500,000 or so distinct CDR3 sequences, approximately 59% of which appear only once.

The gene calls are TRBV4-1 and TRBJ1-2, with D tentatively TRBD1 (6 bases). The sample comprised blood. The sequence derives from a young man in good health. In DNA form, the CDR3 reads TGCGCCAGCAGCCCTCAACAGGGAGGGGACTATGGCTACACCTTC. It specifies CASSPQQGGDYGYTF.